The 24 T cell receptor beta chains listed next were all sequenced from one sample in a study of early T cells in non-severe SARS-CoV-2 infection. MiXCR, run by TCRdb on the 5' RACE reads, gives a single entry per CDR3 protein. The table lists approximately 62,000 distinct CDR3 sequences, about an eighth of them singletons. Sequencing was done on a sample of whole blood. The receptors originated from an adult who was a healthcare worker with PCR-confirmed SARS-CoV-2 infection or an uninfected control (not recorded which).

V gene TRBV4-3 combines with J gene TRBJ1-2, with D tentatively TRBD1 (5 bases). Germline loops: CDR1 LGHNA, CDR2 YSLEER. The CDR3 is 16 amino acids. V was trimmed by 3 bases and J by 4 bases, leaving 18 bases between them. CDR3: CASSQGVGTKPYGYTF. Here the CDR3 DNA reads TGCGCCAGCAGCCAGGGCGTCGGGACGAAACCCTATGGCTACACCTTC.

This clonotype occurred a few times. The chain links TRBV5-1 to TRBJ2-2; TRBD2 is a possible D gene (6 bases). The germline CDR1 and CDR2 sequences are SGHRS and YFSETQ. With 4 bases removed from V and 2 bases from J, the gap between germline ends came to 15 bases. This CDR3 has 16 amino acids. CDR3: CASSKDGTQNTGELFF. In DNA, the CDR3 is TGCGCCAGCAGCAAAGACGGGACTCAAAACACCGGGGAGCTGTTTTTT.

This clonotype was detected many times. V and J are TRBV11-2 and TRBJ2-5, with TRBD1 matching over 8 bases. CDR3 length: 13 amino acids. Germline-derived CDR1 and CDR2 are SGHAT and FQNNGV. The trim removed 2 bases at V and 5 bases at J, leaving 1 base unmatched. CDR3 sequence (DNA): TGTGCCAGCAGCTTAAGGGACAGGGAGACCCAGTACTTC. It specifies CASSLRDRETQYF.

This chain joins TRBV18 and TRBJ2-5; TRBD2 agrees at 7 bases. The CDR3 totals 14 residues. After removal of 3 bases from V and 2 bases from J, the junction contained 3 bases not matched to a gene. Germline CDR1 and CDR2: KGHSH and LQKENI. CDR3 in amino acids: CASSPAGAQETQYF. DNA for the CDR3: TGTGCCAGCTCACCTGCGGGAGCTCAAGAGACCCAGTACTTC.

This chain links TRBV29-1 with TRBJ2-7, with D perhaps TRBD2 (6 bases). Trimming left V 0 bases short and J 1 base short, with 13 bases between. The CDR3 runs to 15 residues. CDR1 and CDR2 (germline): SQVTM, ANQGSEA. CDR3 nucleotide sequence: TGCAGCGTTGAAGAGCGGCGGGGTCGTTCCTACGAGCAGTACTTC. As protein: CSVEERRGRSYEQYF.

This clonotype was seen repeatedly, ten times or more. The chain carries TRBV5-1 and TRBJ2-1; the D is unclear. The V and J ends lost 4 bases and 6 bases respectively, with 8 bases between them. This CDR3 region has 12 residues. Germline V gives CDR1 SGHRS, CDR2 YFSETQ. The CDR3 region has the DNA TGCGCCAGCAGCGATCTGAGCAATGAGCAGTTCTTC. This translates into CASSDLSNEQFF.

This clonotype occurred a few times. The rearrangement uses TRBV28 and TRBJ2-2; no clear D gene. The CDR3 has 12 residues. Germline V gene sequence: CDR1 MDHEN, CDR2 SYDVKM. The germline V and J ends were trimmed by 5 bases and 1 base, with 2 bases remaining between them. The CDR3 sequence: CASSKNTGELFF. The CDR3 coding sequence is TGTGCCAGCAGTAAGAACACCGGGGAGCTGTTTTTT.

J is TRBJ1-1 and V is TRBV6-1; perhaps TRBD1 as D (5 bases). The CDR3 runs 10 residues. Germline assignment: CDR1 MNHNS and CDR2 SASEGT. V was pared by 7 bases and J by 6 bases, with 6 bases between. Here the CDR3 DNA reads TGTGCCAGCATACAGGCTGAAGCTTTCTTT. This sequence encodes CASIQAEAFF.

In this sample, this clonotype turned up a few times. The chain recombines TRBV5-6 with TRBJ2-2; TRBD2 agrees at 11 bases. The germline V gene encodes CDR1 SGHDT and CDR2 YYEEEE. The CDR3 covers 17 residues. The V and J ends lost 2 bases and 8 bases, in that order; junction bases with no gene match: 11. CDR3 DNA: TGTGCCAGCAGCTTCCCCCGACTAGCGGGACTCGGGGGGGAGCTGTTTTTT. This codes for CASSFPRLAGLGGELFF.

Many counts were recorded for this clonotype. The chain employs TRBV29-1 and TRBJ1-2; the D is unclear. The germline gives CDR1 SQVTM, CDR2 ANQGSEA. Trimming stripped 4 bases from V and 1 base from J, with 7 bases between. The length of the CDR3 is 12 residues. CDR3 DNA sequence: TGCAGCGTTGTCGGGGATAACTATGGCTACACCTTC. Its protein is CSVVGDNYGYTF.

This chain uses TRBV29-1 with TRBJ2-3; 11 nucleotides agree with TRBD2. The V and J ends lost 4 bases and 4 bases, in that order; junction bases with no gene match: 4. This CDR3 has 14 amino acids. Germline CDR1 reads SQVTM; CDR2 reads ANQGSEA. CDR3 region: CSVVAGGDPDTQYF. CDR3 DNA: TGCAGCGTTGTAGCGGGAGGGGACCCAGATACGCAGTATTTT.

A few counts support this clonotype. This rearrangement joins TRBV5-1 to TRBJ1-5; D is undetermined. This CDR3 is 15 amino acids long. CDR1 and CDR2 (germline): SGHRS, YFSETQ. V dropped 0 bases and J dropped 0 bases, with 7 bases sitting between them. The CDR3 protein is CASSLDSYSNQPQHF. The CDR3 region has the DNA TGCGCCAGCAGCTTGGATAGCTATAGCAATCAGCCCCAGCATTTT.

This clonotype occurred many times. This chain uses TRBV12-3 or TRBV12-4 with TRBJ2-7; 9 bases fit TRBD1. CDR3 size: 15 residues. V lost 1 base to trimming and J lost 4 bases; unmatched junction nucleotides: 5. This CDR3 is CASSLVTGGSYEQYF. In DNA, the CDR3 is TGTGCCAGCAGTTTAGTGACAGGGGGGTCGTACGAGCAGTACTTC.

The chain uses TRBV7-9 and TRBJ2-3, with D perhaps TRBD2 (6 bases). Trimming left V 5 bases short and J 3 bases short, with 15 bases between. The CDR3 contains 15 residues. Germline CDR1 SEHNR, CDR2 FQNEAQ (reference sequence). Written as DNA, the CDR3 is TGTGCCAGCAGCCCCAATAGGGGAGGAACAGATACGCAGTATTTT. It yields the protein CASSPNRGGTDTQYF.

This clonotype showed up many times. The V and J genes are TRBV9 and TRBJ2-3; the D gene is possibly TRBD2 (6 bases). This CDR3 is 15 amino acids long. V was pared by 1 base and J by 0 bases, with 9 bases between. Per the germline V gene, CDR1 is SGDLS and CDR2 is YYNGEE. CDR3 in amino acids: CASSVFGTSTDTQYF. DNA of the CDR3: TGTGCCAGCAGCGTATTCGGGACTAGCACAGATACGCAGTATTTT. Full variable domain (remainder filled in from reference TRBV9 and TRBJ2-3): DSGVTQTPKHLITATGQRVTLRCSPRSGDLSVYWYQQSLDQGLQFLIQYYNGEERAKGNILERFSAQQFPDLHSELNLSSLELGDSALYFCASSVFGTSTDTQYFGPGTRLTVL.

This clonotype has just a few counts. This rearrangement joins TRBV6-2 or TRBV6-3 to TRBJ1-5; D is ambiguous. CDR1 and CDR2 (germline): MNHEY, SVGEGT. Trimming shortened V by 2 bases and J by 3 bases, and 8 bases separated the two germline ends. The CDR3 has 14 amino acids. The CDR3 spells CASSYRITNQPQHF. The DNA for the CDR3 is TGTGCCAGCAGTTACAGGATCACCAATCAGCCCCAGCATTTT.

In its sample, this clonotype was seen a few times. The chain employs TRBV18 and TRBJ2-5; no clear D gene. CDR3 length: 15 amino acids. The V end lost 3 bases, the J end lost 3 bases, and 14 bases lay between the germline ends. Germline loops: CDR1 KGHSH, CDR2 LQKENI. This CDR3 is CASSPDLLYEETQYF. CDR3 in DNA: TGTGCCAGCTCACCCGATCTCTTATACGAAGAGACCCAGTACTTC.

There are many counts of this clonotype. V gene TRBV11-3 combines with J gene TRBJ2-2; the D is unclear. V was cut by 8 bases and J by 0 bases, with 10 bases left in between. Germline-derived CDR1 and CDR2 are SGHNT and YENEEA. This CDR3 region has 14 residues. CDR3 protein: CASGNPPNTGELFF. CDR3 DNA: TGTGCCAGCGGAAATCCGCCGAACACCGGGGAGCTGTTTTTT.

Ten or more counts support this clonotype. The V and J genes are TRBV7-9 and TRBJ2-4; D call uncertain. This CDR3 region has 13 residues. Germline V gene data show CDR1 as SEHNR and CDR2 as FQNEAQ (reference sequence). V was pared by 1 base and J by 8 bases, with 9 bases between. CDR3 amino acids: CASSLVGVYIQYF. CDR3 nucleotides: TGTGCCAGCAGCTTAGTTGGGGTCTACATTCAGTACTTC. Supplemented by reference TRBV7-9 and TRBJ2-4, the full variable domain reads DTGVSQNPRHKITKRGQNVTFRCDPISEHNRLYWYRQTLGQGPEFLTYFQNEAQLEKSRLLSDRFSAERPKGSFSTLEIQRTEQGDSAMYLCASSLVGVYIQYFGAGTRLSVL.

This clonotype appeared many times. The chain carries TRBV20-1 and TRBJ1-5; possible D gene TRBD1, 6 bases. The length of the CDR3 is 13 residues. Germline CDR1 reads DFQATT; CDR2 reads SNEGSKA (reference sequence). Trimming removed 6 bases from V and 3 bases from J, with 12 bases in between. CDR3 nucleotide sequence: TGCAGTGCCTTAGGGGGGATCAATCAGCCCCAGCATTTT. It specifies CSALGGINQPQHF.

The chain is built from TRBV19 and TRBJ1-1, with D possibly TRBD1 on 5 matching bases. Germline CDR1 and CDR2: LNHDA and SQIVND (reference sequence). CDR3 length: 15 residues. The V and J ends lost 4 bases and 6 bases respectively, with 18 bases between them. The chain's CDR3 is CASSTDRTRGAEAFF. CDR3 DNA: TGTGCCAGTAGTACAGATAGGACCCGGGGCGCTGAAGCTTTCTTT.

This clonotype was picked up a small number of times. The V gene is TRBV30, the J gene TRBJ2-1; 7 bases agree with TRBD1. The length of the CDR3 is 15 residues. The V gene end was trimmed by 2 bases and the J gene end by 2 bases; junction bases not matched to a gene: 6. Per germline, CDR1 GTSNPN and CDR2 SVGIG (reference sequence). The CDR3 region is CAWSPPQGTYNEQFF. The DNA for the CDR3 is TGTGCCTGGAGTCCACCACAGGGGACCTACAATGAGCAGTTCTTC.

The rearrangement joins TRBV7-6 to TRBJ2-2, with TRBD2 matching 15 bases. V gave up 2 bases and J gave up 6 bases; unmatched junction bases: 7. Germline-derived CDR1 and CDR2 are SGHVS and FNYEAQ. The CDR3 totals 18 residues. The CDR3 DNA sequence: TGTGCCAGCAGCTTATTACGGACTAGCGGGGGGGCCCCCGGGGAGCTGTTTTTT. As protein: CASSLLRTSGGAPGELFF.

This clonotype was counted ten times or more. This sequence joins TRBV12-3 or TRBV12-4 and TRBJ2-1, with D perhaps TRBD1 or TRBD2 (5 bases each). The CDR3 contains 14 residues. Trimming shortened V by 6 bases and J by 4 bases, and 13 bases separated the two germline ends. The CDR3 loop reads CASSLHGAYNEQFF. CDR3 in DNA: TGTGCCAGCAGCCTCCACGGGGCTTACAATGAGCAGTTCTTC.